This T cell receptor beta chain was documented in a study of T cell repertoires in ileal Crohn's disease. In the study overall: Thiopurines (about 10) or anti-TNF agents (18) were given postoperatively to about half.

This CDR3 contains 19 residues. V was trimmed by 2 bases and J by 1 base, leaving 21 bases between them. Germline V gene sequence: CDR1 SNHLY, CDR2 FYNNEI. Time point meaning: neoterminal ileum biopsy at postoperative endoscopy, about 6 months after surgery. Libraries were prepared by immunoSEQ multiplex PCR; TCRdb keeps only in-frame clonotypes and omits some of them. The table lists under 6,500 clones, roughly two thirds of them singletons, with approximately 31% in the top ten. The sequenced sample consisted of ileal tissue. The genes are TRBV2 and TRBJ2-4; D gene uncertain. This TCR came from an adult with Crohn's disease. In DNA, the CDR3 is TGTGCCAGCAGTGAATACGTGAATAGGCTGCGAGCGGCCAAAAACATTCAGTACTTC. This encodes CASSEYVNRLRAAKNIQYF. The entire variable domain, with the rest obtained from reference TRBV2 and TRBJ2-4, is as follows: EPEVTQTPSHQVTQMGQEVILRCVPISNHLYFYWYRQILGQKVEFLVSFYNNEISEKSEIFDDQFSVERPDGSNFTLKIRSTKLEDSAMYFCASSEYVNRLRAAKNIQYFGAGTRLSVL.